This is a list of T cell receptor beta chains from one sample in a study of blood T cell repertoires in COVID-19. Profiling relied on immunoSEQ multiplex PCR, and the TCRdb table lists in-frame clones only, not all of them. The profile shows 150,000 to 200,000 clones, 80% to 90% of them singletons. Specimen: peripheral blood. The receptors come from a woman between 65 and 79 years old with acute or convalescent COVID-19. Both conserved end residues are part of each CDR3. The order of the fields is D gene, clone size, J gene, CDR3 length, V gene, CDR3 DNA, CDR3 protein. D genes are given only for firm matches. Some rows mark clone size as missing; the rest say once, few, many or name a class of expanded clone.

TRBD1	-	TRBJ2-7	13	TRBV15	TGTGCCACCGGCCGGGACAGGGGTCCCGAGCAGTACTTC	CATGRDRGPEQYF
TRBD2	-	TRBJ2-5	15	TRBV7-9	TGTGCCAGCAGCCCGAAGCGGGGTCCTATGGAGACCCAGTACTTC	CASSPKRGPMETQYF
TRBD2	-	TRBJ2-3	17	TRBV28	TGTGCCAGCAGCCCACCGGGGGCGGGAGGCAGCACAGATACGCAGTATTTT	CASSPPGAGGSTDTQYF
-	-	TRBJ1-1	11	TRBV6-5	TGTGCCAGCGGGGGCACGAGGGGGGCTTTCTTT	CASGGTRGAFF
-	-	TRBJ2-7	13	TRBV14	TGTGCCAGCAGCCAAGATAGTATCCACGAGCAGTACTTC	CASSQDSIHEQYF
-	-	TRBJ2-5	16	TRBV4-2	TGTGCCAGCAGCCAAGATCTGATGGCAGGGGCTCCGACCCAGTACTTC	CASSQDLMAGAPTQYF
-	-	TRBJ2-5	15	TRBV28	TGTGCCAGCAGATTGCAGGGAATTCGTACAGAGACCCAGTACTTC	CASRLQGIRTETQYF
TRBD1	once	TRBJ2-7	15	TRBV19	TGTGCCAGTAGTCCCCGGACAGGGGGCTCCTACGAGCAGTACTTC	CASSPRTGGSYEQYF
-	-	TRBJ1-6	15	TRBV18	TGTGCCAGCTCCCAACAGGGCAGTTGGAATTCACCCCTCCACTTT	CASSQQGSWNSPLHF
-	-	TRBJ2-6	14	TRBV6-4	TGTGCCAGCAGCGGGTCCTCTGGGGCCAACGTCCTGACTTTC	CASSGSSGANVLTF
-	-	TRBJ2-5	13	TRBV19	TGTGCCAGTAGTATAAGCGGGTTGGGACGAGAGTACTTC	CASSISGLGREYF
-	-	TRBJ2-7	13	TRBV12-3/TRBV12-4	TGTGCCAGCAGTTTGCACAGTACCTACGAGCAGTACTTC	CASSLHSTYEQYF
-	-	TRBJ1-4	15	TRBV7-9	TGTGCCAGCAGCCCATGGAGAGGGCCCAATGAAAAACTGTTTTTT	CASSPWRGPNEKLFF
-	-	TRBJ1-2	13	TRBV5-1	TGCGCCAGCAGCTTGATACCAGGGCAAGGCTACACCTTC	CASSLIPGQGYTF
-	-	TRBJ1-3	16	TRBV6-5	TGTGCCAGCAGTTACAAGGGAGTAGGTCTTGGAAACACCATATATTTT	CASSYKGVGLGNTIYF
TRBD1	-	TRBJ2-3	15	TRBV5-5	TGTGCCAGCAGCCGGGACAGGGCTAGCACAGATACGCAGTATTTT	CASSRDRASTDTQYF
TRBD1	-	TRBJ2-7	17	TRBV15	TGTGCCACCACCAGTGATCAATTGGACAGGGGAGGGTACGAGCAGTACTTC	CATTSDQLDRGGYEQYF
-	-	TRBJ2-5	14	TRBV5-4	TGTGCCAGCAGCTTGACAGGGAGGGAAGAGACCCAGTACTTC	CASSLTGREETQYF
-	-	TRBJ1-4	14	TRBV2	TGTGCCAGCAGAGAAGGCGTGTTTAATGAAAAACTGTTTTTT	CASREGVFNEKLFF
TRBD1	-	TRBJ1-2	15	TRBV7-9	TGTGCCAGCAGCTCAGCCGGGGGACAGTTCTATGGCTACACCTTC	CASSSAGGQFYGYTF
-	-	TRBJ1-3	13	TRBV7-9	TGTGCCAGCAGCGAGGGCTCTGGAAACACCATATATTTT	CASSEGSGNTIYF
-	-	TRBJ2-2	14	TRBV19	TGTGCCAGTAGAAACAACCCGAACACCGGGGAGCTGTTTTTT	CASRNNPNTGELFF
TRBD1	-	TRBJ1-2	15	TRBV6-5	TGTGCCAGCACCGAATCTTTGGGACAGGACTATGGCTACACCTTC	CASTESLGQDYGYTF
TRBD1	-	TRBJ1-2	13	TRBV29-1	TGCAGCGTTGAACAACCTAGGGGGCGAGGCTACACCTTC	CSVEQPRGRGYTF
-	-	TRBJ2-4	15	TRBV6-5	TGTGCCAGCGAGATCCGGAGAAGAGCCAAAAACATTCAGTACTTC	CASEIRRRAKNIQYF
-	-	TRBJ2-4	16	TRBV4-2	TGTGCCAGCAGCCAAGAAGGGGGAGCCGGTGTAAACATTCAGTACTTC	CASSQEGGAGVNIQYF
TRBD1	few	TRBJ1-2	15	TRBV11-1	TGTGCCAGCAGCGCCCGACAGGGAGGAAACTATGGCTACACCTTC	CASSARQGGNYGYTF
-	-	TRBJ2-3	16	TRBV11-2	TGTGCCAGCAGCTTAGAACTGGGACTTTACACAGATACGCAGTATTTT	CASSLELGLYTDTQYF
-	-	TRBJ1-1	14	TRBV2	TGTGCCAGCAGTTCCGGGACAACCTACACTGAAGCTTTCTTT	CASSSGTTYTEAFF
-	-	TRBJ2-1	16	TRBV19	TGTGCCAGTAGTACTGGCAGGCTAAGCTCCTACAATGAGCAGTTCTTC	CASSTGRLSSYNEQFF
-	-	TRBJ1-3	12	TRBV3-1/TRBV3-2	TGTGCCAGCAGGCGCTCTGGAAACACCATATATTTT	CASRRSGNTIYF
-	-	TRBJ1-1	16	TRBV5-1	TGCGCCAGCAGATTTTTCGGGGTGGGCGGGAACACTGAAGCTTTCTTT	CASRFFGVGGNTEAFF
-	-	TRBJ2-5	15	TRBV2	TGTGCCAGCAGTGAAGTGGCGGGTGGCAGACAGACCCAGTACTTC	CASSEVAGGRQTQYF
TRBD1	-	TRBJ1-1	14	TRBV6-4	TGTGCCAGCAGCCGGGACAGGGTGAGCACTGAAGCTTTCTTT	CASSRDRVSTEAFF
-	-	TRBJ1-2	15	TRBV28	TGTGCCAGCAGCTTAGACGCGCTCCGAGGCTATGGCTACACCTTC	CASSLDALRGYGYTF
-	-	TRBJ1-3	13	TRBV7-9	TGTGCCAGCAGCTTGGACACTGGAAACACCATATATTTT	CASSLDTGNTIYF
TRBD2	-	TRBJ2-3	18	TRBV7-9	TGTGCCAGCAGAGTCTCCGGGACTAGCGGGAGAAGGTCAGATACGCAGTATTTT	CASRVSGTSGRRSDTQYF
TRBD1	-	TRBJ2-3	16	TRBV5-1	TGCGCCAGCAGCTTGGAGGGGGCATCCCCCACAGATACGCAGTATTTT	CASSLEGASPTDTQYF
-	-	TRBJ1-2	13	TRBV6-1	TGTGCCAGCAGTGAAGGGTGGACATATGGCTACACCTTC	CASSEGWTYGYTF
TRBD1	once	TRBJ1-2	14	TRBV7-3	TGTGCCAGCAGCTCAGCTGGGACAGGGGATGTCTACACCTTC	CASSSAGTGDVYTF
TRBD1	-	TRBJ1-5	17	TRBV28	TGTGCCAGCAGTCGGGCCGGGACAGAGTTTAGCAATCAGCCCCAGCATTTT	CASSRAGTEFSNQPQHF
-	few	TRBJ1-5	13	TRBV9	TGTGCCAGCAGCGTAGGGCAAAATCAGCCCCAGCATTTT	CASSVGQNQPQHF
-	-	TRBJ1-1	11	TRBV19	TGTGCCAGTAGTTCAACCTTCGGAGCTTTCTTT	CASSSTFGAFF
TRBD1	-	TRBJ2-7	14	TRBV5-4	TGTGCCAGCAGCCTGACAGGGGGAAGGAACGAGCAGTACTTC	CASSLTGGRNEQYF
-	-	TRBJ2-1	13	TRBV9	TGTGCCAGCAGCCCCAGGGTAGACAGTGAGCAGTTCTTC	CASSPRVDSEQFF
-	-	TRBJ2-5	14	TRBV29-1	TGCAGCGTCCCTGGTGGTAGCGGCCAAGAGACCCAGTACTTC	CSVPGGSGQETQYF
-	-	TRBJ1-1	13	TRBV19	TGTGCCAGTAGCCTTCTAAGGAACACTGAAGCTTTCTTT	CASSLLRNTEAFF
-	-	TRBJ1-1	14	TRBV11-3	TGTGCCAGCAGCCCGGGACACTCGAACACTGAAGCTTTCTTT	CASSPGHSNTEAFF
TRBD1	-	TRBJ1-5	17	TRBV6-1	TGTGCCAGCAGTGACTACAGGGGGCTAGGGAGCAATCAGCCCCAGCATTTT	CASSDYRGLGSNQPQHF
TRBD1	-	TRBJ2-7	14	TRBV10-2	TGCGCCAGCAGTGATGACAGGGGAGCCTACGAGCAGTACTTC	CASSDDRGAYEQYF
-	-	TRBJ2-6	14	TRBV10-3	TGTGCCATCAGCGGAGATCGTGGGGCCAACGTCCTGACTTTC	CAISGDRGANVLTF
-	-	TRBJ2-6	14	TRBV2	TGTGCCAGCCTACGGGACTCTGGGGCCAACGTCCTGACTTTC	CASLRDSGANVLTF
TRBD1	-	TRBJ2-2	15	TRBV12-5	TGTGCTAGTGGCTCGGGACAGGCCGGAGTCGGGGAGCTGTTTTTT	CASGSGQAGVGELFF
TRBD2	-	TRBJ2-1	15	TRBV10-1	TGCGCCAGCAGTGCGGCGGGGGGGTCCTACAATGAGCAGTTCTTC	CASSAAGGSYNEQFF
TRBD1	once	TRBJ1-3	21	TRBV18	TGTGCCAGCTCACCAGGTCGAGGTTGGGACAGGGGGCCCCTCGGGGGAAACACCATATATTTT	CASSPGRGWDRGPLGGNTIYF
-	once	TRBJ1-1	16	TRBV18	TGTGCCAGCTCACCAAACCTAGACAGGACGAACACTGAAGCTTTCTTT	CASSPNLDRTNTEAFF
-	-	TRBJ2-5	12	TRBV18	TGTGCCAGCTCACTCTTCCAAGAGACCCAGTACTTC	CASSLFQETQYF